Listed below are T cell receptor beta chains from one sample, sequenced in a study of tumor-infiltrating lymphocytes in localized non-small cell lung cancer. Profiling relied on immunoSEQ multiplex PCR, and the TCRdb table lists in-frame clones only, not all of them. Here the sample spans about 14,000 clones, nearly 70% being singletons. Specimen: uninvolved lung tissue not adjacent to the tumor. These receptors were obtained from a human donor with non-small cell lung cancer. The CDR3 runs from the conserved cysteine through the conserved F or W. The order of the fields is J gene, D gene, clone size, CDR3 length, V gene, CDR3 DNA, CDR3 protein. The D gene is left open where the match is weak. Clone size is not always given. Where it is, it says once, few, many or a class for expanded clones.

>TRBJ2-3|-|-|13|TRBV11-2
TGTGCCAGCAGCCGGGACGTCACAGATACGCAGTATTTT
CASSRDVTDTQYF
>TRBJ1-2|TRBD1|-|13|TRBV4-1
TGCGCCAGCAGCCCCGGGACAGCTATTAGCTACACCTTC
CASSPGTAISYTF
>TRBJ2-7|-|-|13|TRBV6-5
TGTGCCAGCAGTTCGGACGGGGTTAGAGAGCAGTACTTC
CASSSDGVREQYF
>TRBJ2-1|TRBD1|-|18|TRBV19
TGTGCCAGTAGTATAGATCTGAAGGCGGGACAGGTAAGCGATGAGCAGTTCTTC
CASSIDLKAGQVSDEQFF
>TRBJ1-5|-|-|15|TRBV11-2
TGTGCCAGCAGCTTAATAGAACCTCGGTATCAGCCCCAGCATTTT
CASSLIEPRYQPQHF
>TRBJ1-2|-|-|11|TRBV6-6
TGTGCCAGCAGTTACTCGGCTGGCTACACCTTC
CASSYSAGYTF
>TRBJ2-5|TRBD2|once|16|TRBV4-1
TGCGCCAGCAGCCAAACTAGCGGGACCACTCAAGAGACCCAGTACTTC
CASSQTSGTTQETQYF
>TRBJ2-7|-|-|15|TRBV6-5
TGTGCCAGCAGTTACGAACCGACTGGCTCCTACGAGCAGTACTTC
CASSYEPTGSYEQYF
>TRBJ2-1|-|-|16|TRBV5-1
TGCGCCAGCAGCTTGGACGGGCAGAGCTCCTACAATGAGCAGTTCTTC
CASSLDGQSSYNEQFF
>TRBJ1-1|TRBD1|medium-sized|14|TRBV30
TGTGCCTGGAGTGGAGGACAGGTCTTGACTGAAGCTTTCTTT
CAWSGGQVLTEAFF
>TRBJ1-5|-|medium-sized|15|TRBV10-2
TGCGCCAGCAGTGAGTCGTCGGCAAACAATCAGCCCCAGCATTTT
CASSESSANNQPQHF
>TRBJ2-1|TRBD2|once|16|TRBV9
TGTGCCAGCAGCGTAGGGACTAGCGGTTCCTACAATGAGCAGTTCTTC
CASSVGTSGSYNEQFF
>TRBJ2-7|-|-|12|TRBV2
TGTGCCAGCAGGCCCGAAACCTACGAGCAGTACTTC
CASRPETYEQYF
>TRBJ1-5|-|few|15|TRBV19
TGTGCCAGTAGTCTACTGGGGGAGAGGGATCAGCCCCAGCATTTT
CASSLLGERDQPQHF
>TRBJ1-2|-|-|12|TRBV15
TGTGCCACCAGAGGGGGTAGGGCTGGCTACACCTTC
CATRGGRAGYTF
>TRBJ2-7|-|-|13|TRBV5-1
TGCGCCAGCAGCCCCGGGAATGGGTACGAGCAGTACTTC
CASSPGNGYEQYF
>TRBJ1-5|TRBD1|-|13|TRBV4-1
TGCGCCAGCTCCTGGGACAGAAATCAGCCCCAGCATTTT
CASSWDRNQPQHF
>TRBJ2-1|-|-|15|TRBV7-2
TGTGCCAGCAGCCCGTTTCGGGGGAGGAGCAATGAGCAGTTCTTC
CASSPFRGRSNEQFF
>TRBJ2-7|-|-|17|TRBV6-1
TGTGCCAGCAGTGCCGGGACAACCAACCTCGCCTCCTACGAGCAGTACTTC
CASSAGTTNLASYEQYF
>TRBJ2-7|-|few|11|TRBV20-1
TGCAGTGCCCACGACAGGTACGAGCAGTACTTC
CSAHDRYEQYF
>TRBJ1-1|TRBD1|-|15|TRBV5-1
TGCGCCAGCAGCTCGCAAACAGGGGGAAACACTGAAGCTTTCTTT
CASSSQTGGNTEAFF
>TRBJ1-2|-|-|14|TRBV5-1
TGCGCCAGCAGCTTGAGGCAGGCTAACTATGGCTACACCTTC
CASSLRQANYGYTF
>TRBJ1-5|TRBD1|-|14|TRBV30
TGTGCCTGGGGACCGACAGGGCCGAACCAGCCCCAGCATTTT
CAWGPTGPNQPQHF
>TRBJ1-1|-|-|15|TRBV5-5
TGTGCCAGCAGCTTGGCCACCACAGGGAACACTGAAGCTTTCTTT
CASSLATTGNTEAFF
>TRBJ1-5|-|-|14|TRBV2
TGTGCCAGCAGCCTAGTGGGGTGGAGACAGCCCCAGCATTTT
CASSLVGWRQPQHF
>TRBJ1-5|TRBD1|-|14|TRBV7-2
TGTGCCAGCAGCGGGACAGGGTCTCATCAGCCCCAGCATTTT
CASSGTGSHQPQHF
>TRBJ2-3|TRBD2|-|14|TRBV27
TGTGCCAGCTCCAGGCAGCGGGAAGCAGATACGCAGTATTTT
CASSRQREADTQYF
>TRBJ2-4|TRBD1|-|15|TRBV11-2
TGTGCCAGCAGTTCGACAGGGCTAGCCAAAAACATTCAGTACTTC
CASSSTGLAKNIQYF
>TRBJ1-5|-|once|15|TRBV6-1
TGTGCCAGCAGTGAAGGGGAAGGGGGCAATCAGCCCCAGCATTTT
CASSEGEGGNQPQHF
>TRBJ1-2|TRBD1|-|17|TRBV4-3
TGCGCCAGCAGCCAAGCGGGACAGGGGGCGAGGACCTATGGCTACACCTTC
CASSQAGQGARTYGYTF
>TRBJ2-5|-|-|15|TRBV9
TGTGCCAGCAGCGTAGGTCTAGGACAAAAAGAGACCCAGTACTTC
CASSVGLGQKETQYF
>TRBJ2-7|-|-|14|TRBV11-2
TGTGCCAGCAGCTCCAAGACAGGTTTCTACGAGCAGTACTTC
CASSSKTGFYEQYF
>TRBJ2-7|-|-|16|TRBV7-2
TGTGCCAGCAGTCCTGGCAGGACTACTTCCTCCTACGAGCAGTACTTC
CASSPGRTTSSYEQYF
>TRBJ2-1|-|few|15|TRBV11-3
TGTGCCAGCAGCTTAGGGGACTCGGGGTCGTCCGGGCAGTTCTTC
CASSLGDSGSSGQFF
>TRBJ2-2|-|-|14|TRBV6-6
TGTGCCAGCAAAGGCCAGGGGAACACCGGGGAGCTGTTTTTT
CASKGQGNTGELFF
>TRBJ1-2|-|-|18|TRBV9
TGTGCCAGCAGCGGAGCCCAGGCGACCACGCAAAAGTTCTATGGCTACACCTTC
CASSGAQATTQKFYGYTF
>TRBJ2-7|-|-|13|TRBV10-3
TGTGCCATCAGCCCGTGGACAGACAGCGAGCAGTACTTC
CAISPWTDSEQYF
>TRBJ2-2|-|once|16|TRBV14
TGTGCCAGCAGCCAAGTTGCGGGGTTCGCATCCGGGGAGCTGTTTTTT
CASSQVAGFASGELFF
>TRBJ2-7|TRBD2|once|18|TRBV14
TGTGCCAGCAGCCGGACTAGCGGGGGGCCGAACAAATTCTACGAGCAGTACTTC
CASSRTSGGPNKFYEQYF
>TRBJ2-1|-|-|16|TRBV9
TGTGCCAGCAGCGTTTCAGGACTGGGGGTAGACAATGAGCAGTTCTTC
CASSVSGLGVDNEQFF
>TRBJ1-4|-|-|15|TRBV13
TGTGCCAGCAGCGCAAGGGGTGCAACTAATGAAAAACTGTTTTTT
CASSARGATNEKLFF
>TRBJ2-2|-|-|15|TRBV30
TGTGCCTGGAGTCGGGGTGCCGCGAACACCGGGGAGCTGTTTTTT
CAWSRGAANTGELFF
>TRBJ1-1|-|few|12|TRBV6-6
TGTGCCAGCTCCCGGAGGGACACTGAAGCTTTCTTT
CASSRRDTEAFF
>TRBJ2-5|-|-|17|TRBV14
TGTGCCAGCAGCCAAGCTTTGAGGTTCGCCTTCCAAGAGACCCAGTACTTC
CASSQALRFAFQETQYF
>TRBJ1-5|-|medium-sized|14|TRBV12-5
TGTGCTAGTGCCCCGGACGGTTTGACTCAGCCCCAGCATTTT
CASAPDGLTQPQHF
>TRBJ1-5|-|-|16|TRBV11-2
TGTGCCAGCAGCTTAGTCCGGGGCGGGGGGAATCAGCCCCAGCATTTT
CASSLVRGGGNQPQHF
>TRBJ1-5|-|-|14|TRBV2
TGTGCCAGCAGAGTGACACCTCAGAATCAGCCCCAGCATTTT
CASRVTPQNQPQHF
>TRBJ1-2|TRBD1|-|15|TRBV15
TGTGCCACCAGCAGAGGGCCGGGACAGGGGGTTGGCTACACCTTC
CATSRGPGQGVGYTF
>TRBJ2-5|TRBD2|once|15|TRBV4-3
TGCGCCAGCAGCCGACTTAGCGGGGGACAAGAGACCCAGTACTTC
CASSRLSGGQETQYF
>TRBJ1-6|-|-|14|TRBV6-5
TGTGCCAGCAGTTCCCCGGGAGAGAATTCACCCCTCCACTTT
CASSSPGENSPLHF
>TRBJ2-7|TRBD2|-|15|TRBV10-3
TGTGCTAGCGGGGGGAGGGGGCAGGGAAGCTACGAGCAGTACTTC
CASGGRGQGSYEQYF
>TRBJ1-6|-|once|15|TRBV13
TGTGCCAGCAGCCGAGGACCCTCCTATAATTCACCCCTCCACTTT
CASSRGPSYNSPLHF
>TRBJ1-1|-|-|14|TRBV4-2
TGTGCCAGCAGGACATTTACAATGAACACTGAAGCTTTCTTT
CASRTFTMNTEAFF
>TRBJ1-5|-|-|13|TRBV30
TGTGCCTGGGGCACCTTTAGCAATCAGCCCCAGCATTTT
CAWGTFSNQPQHF
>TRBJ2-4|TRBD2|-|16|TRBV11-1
TGTGCCAGCAGCCCTAGCGGGGGATTTGCCAAAAACATTCAGTACTTC
CASSPSGGFAKNIQYF
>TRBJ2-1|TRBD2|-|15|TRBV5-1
TGCGCCAGCAGCCTTAGCGGGGGGGCTCTGAATGAGCAGTTCTTC
CASSLSGGALNEQFF
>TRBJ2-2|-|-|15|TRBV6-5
TGTGCCAGCAGTTACCGTGGTAAACGGGCCGGGGAGCTGTTTTTT
CASSYRGKRAGELFF